This TCR beta chain is drawn from a study of T cell responses to AZD1222 COVID-19 vaccine. The CDR3 totals 13 residues. V dropped 5 bases and J dropped 6 bases, with 11 bases sitting between them. From germline, CDR1 is MNHEY and CDR2 SVGAGI. The table came from immunoSEQ multiplex PCR; TCRdb's copy has only in-frame clones and leaves some out. Of about 86,000 clones in the sample, approximately 89% are singletons; the top ten hold 5.3%. The sample consisted of peripheral blood, taken 28 days after the second AZD1222 dose. This receptor was taken from an adult who received the AZD1222 COVID-19 vaccine. This rearrangement joins TRBV6-5 to TRBJ1-5, with D unclear. The CDR3 region has the DNA TGTGCCAGCAGTCCACAGTCCCGTCAGCCCCAGCATTTT. Translated: CASSPQSRQPQHF.